These 20 T cell receptor beta chains originate from one sample sequenced in a study of Ad26.COV2.S vaccination and SARS-CoV-2 variants. Treatment described: roughly 20 received Ad26.COV2.S at low or high dose, single or two shots; about 5 received placebo; per-sample allocation not given. Specimen acquisition occurred on day 63 following the initial vaccine or placebo injection. Sequencing used immunoSEQ multiplex PCR; TCRdb keeps in-frame clones, though not all of them. The sample holds around 320,000 clones, over 80% seen once. Sequencing used peripheral blood, obtained in a trial of Ad26.COV2.S vaccine versus placebo. The receptors were sampled from a person between 18 and 65 years old who received the Ad26.COV2.S COVID-19 vaccine or a placebo.

This chain uses TRBV11-2 with TRBJ1-6; D is undetermined. The CDR3 consists of 14 residues. Germline assignment: CDR1 SGHAT and CDR2 FQNNGV. The V end was cut by 2 bases, the J end by 9 bases, with 11 bases between. The chain's CDR3 is CASSLFLPPSPLHF. The CDR3 coding sequence is TGTGCCAGCAGCTTATTCCTTCCTCCTTCACCCCTCCACTTT.

This rearrangement joins TRBV30 to TRBJ1-5; D is possibly TRBD1 (5 bases). V was clipped by 4 bases and J by 3 bases, with 16 bases between them. The V gene's germline CDR1 is GTSNPN and CDR2 SVGIG (reference sequence). The CDR3 spans 15 residues. The CDR3 sequence is CAWTLGGGFNQPQHF. The CDR3 DNA sequence: TGTGCCTGGACCTTAGGCGGGGGTTTCAATCAGCCCCAGCATTTT.

J is TRBJ2-1 and V is TRBV19; 11 bases fit TRBD2. This CDR3 has 16 amino acids. Trimming took 6 bases from V and 2 from J; bases not matched to a gene: 6. Germline CDR1 LNHDA, CDR2 SQIVND (reference sequence). CDR3 protein: CASRDGTSGTYNEQFF. CDR3 nucleotides: TGTGCCAGTAGGGACGGGACTAGCGGTACCTACAATGAGCAGTTCTTC.

This chain joins TRBV9 and TRBJ2-1; D unclear. The germline CDR1 and CDR2 sequences are SGDLS and YYNGEE. CDR3 length: 17 amino acids. V was shortened by 0 bases and J by 4 bases, with 17 bases between the two germline ends. The CDR3 region has the DNA TGTGCCAGCAGCGTAGGAGGTGGTGGGGTAGCATACAATGAGCAGTTCTTC. Encoded protein: CASSVGGGGVAYNEQFF.

The chain uses TRBV9 and TRBJ1-2, with D possibly being TRBD1 (6 bases). V shed 5 bases and J shed 4 bases, with 12 bases lying between them. The CDR3 extends over 13 amino acids. Germline-derived CDR1 and CDR2 are SGDLS and YYNGEE. CDR3 sequence (DNA): TGTGCCAGCAGAGGGGGGGCCGTCTATGGCTACACCTTC. Its translation: CASRGGAVYGYTF.

The V call is TRBV28, the J call TRBJ2-3, with TRBD2 as a possible D gene (6 bases). Per the germline V gene, CDR1 is MDHEN and CDR2 is SYDVKM. The CDR3 is 16 amino acids. The V end was cut by 3 bases, the J end by 2 bases, with 15 bases between. The CDR3: CASSFSRLENTDTQYF. In nucleotides, the CDR3 is TGTGCCAGCAGTTTCTCAAGACTAGAGAACACAGATACGCAGTATTTT.

The chain employs TRBV9 and TRBJ2-5; D gene unclear. The CDR3 length is 14 residues. The germline CDR1 and CDR2 sequences are SGDLS and YYNGEE. V shed 4 bases and J shed 0 bases, with 10 bases lying between them. The CDR3 DNA reads as TGTGCCAGCAGCCCCCGTCTAAACCAAGAGACCCAGTACTTC. This encodes CASSPRLNQETQYF.

This rearrangement joins TRBV14 to TRBJ2-7; D might be TRBD1 or TRBD2, each matching 6 bases. This CDR3 has 15 amino acids. V lost 3 bases and J 0 bases, leaving 12 bases between the germline ends. Germline V gene sequence: CDR1 SGHDN, CDR2 FVKESK. CDR3 amino acids: CASSQVGGGSYEQYF. The DNA for the CDR3 is TGTGCCAGCAGCCAGGTAGGAGGGGGCTCCTACGAGCAGTACTTC. The entire variable domain, with the rest obtained from reference TRBV14 and TRBJ2-7, is as follows: EAGVTQFPSHSVIEKGQTVTLRCDPISGHDNLYWYRRVMGKEIKFLLHFVKESKQDESGMPNNRFLAERTGGTYSTLKVQPAELEDSGVYFCASSQVGGGSYEQYFGPGTRLTVT.

The rearrangement links TRBV28 to TRBJ1-5, with TRBD1 matching 9 bases. Germline CDR1 and CDR2: MDHEN and SYDVKM. Losses at the gene ends were 1 base for V and 3 bases for J; bases not matched to a gene: 7. This CDR3 is 17 amino acids long. The CDR3 loop is CASSLSSRTGDNQPQHF. The DNA for the CDR3 is TGTGCCAGCAGTTTATCCTCCCGGACAGGGGACAATCAGCCCCAGCATTTT.

The chain is built from TRBV11-2 and TRBJ1-5, with 8 bases aligning to TRBD1. V was clipped by 4 bases and J by 3 bases; unmatched bases: 2. This CDR3 is built from 14 residues. In germline, CDR1 is SGHAT, CDR2 FQNNGV. This CDR3 reads CASSWTGNNQPQHF. For the CDR3, the DNA is TGTGCCAGCAGCTGGACAGGGAACAATCAGCCCCAGCATTTT.

This clone was found a few times. The chain is built from TRBV7-3 and TRBJ2-5; D possibly corresponds to TRBD1 (5 bases). The CDR3 length is 16 residues. V lost 2 bases and J 1 base, leaving 14 bases between the germline ends. Germline V gene data show CDR1 as SGHTA and CDR2 as FQGTGA. In DNA form, the CDR3 reads TGTGCCAGCAGCTTAGGCAGGGATGGGGCCCAAGAGACCCAGTACTTC. This sequence encodes CASSLGRDGAQETQYF.

CDR3 bases: TGCGCCAGCAGCGGGGGTAGGCGGGGGTTTCAAGAGACCCAGTACTTC. It is translated as CASSGGRRGFQETQYF. This chain links TRBV5-1 with TRBJ2-5, with 7 bases matching TRBD2. The CDR3 covers 16 residues. Per germline, CDR1 SGHRS and CDR2 YFSETQ. V lost 4 bases to trimming and J lost 2 bases; unmatched junction nucleotides: 11.

The chain links TRBV2 to TRBJ1-3; possibly TRBD1 for D (5 bases). Between the trimmed V and J ends, which lost 1 base and 7 bases, there was a span of 8 bases. The CDR3 is 13 residues long. Germline V gene lookup returns CDR1 SNHLY and CDR2 FYNNEI. The CDR3 spells CASSEGNRNTIYF. The CDR3 DNA is TGTGCCAGCAGTGAAGGCAACAGGAACACCATATATTTT.

This clone was observed once. This chain links TRBV6-5 with TRBJ1-6; D gene unclear. The CDR3 loop spans 14 amino acids. Germline values: CDR1 MNHEY, CDR2 SVGAGI. V gave up 8 bases and J gave up 6 bases, with 14 bases separating them. The CDR3 DNA reads TGTGCCAGCTGGCTGGGCGGTACTAATTCACCCCTCCACTTT. It translates to CASWLGGTNSPLHF.

The rearrangement links TRBV6-1 to TRBJ1-5; D remains unclear. CDR1 and CDR2 (germline): MNHNS, SASEGT. V dropped 2 bases and J dropped 0 bases, with 11 bases sitting between them. This CDR3 has 16 residues. CDR3 sequence: CASSERAGYSNQPQHF. In DNA, the CDR3 is TGTGCCAGCAGTGAAAGAGCGGGGTATAGCAATCAGCCCCAGCATTTT.

This sequence joins TRBV2 and TRBJ2-3; 16 nucleotides align to TRBD2. This CDR3 has 17 residues. Losses at the gene ends were 7 bases for V and 2 bases for J; bases not matched to a gene: 6. The germline V gene encodes CDR1 SNHLY and CDR2 FYNNEI. The CDR3 DNA follows: TGTGCCAGCACGGGACTAGCGGGGGGGCTAATCACAGATACGCAGTATTTT. Its translation is CASTGLAGGLITDTQYF.

The V call is TRBV19, the J call TRBJ1-5; TRBD1 matches at 9 bases. Germline V gene lookup returns CDR1 LNHDA and CDR2 SQIVND (reference sequence). The CDR3 runs 17 residues. V was clipped by 4 bases and J by 9 bases; unmatched bases: 16. The CDR3 loop reads CASSRKGQGDRGRPQHF. In nucleotides, the CDR3 is TGTGCCAGTAGTAGAAAGGGACAGGGTGACCGGGGGCGGCCCCAGCATTTT.

The chain recombines TRBV6-5 with TRBJ1-5, with D possibly being TRBD1 (6 bases). This CDR3 comprises 15 residues. The V gene lost 0 bases and the J gene lost 7 bases, with 13 bases spanning the gap. Germline V gene sequence: CDR1 MNHEY, CDR2 SVGAGI. The CDR3 spells CASSYSNRAGQPQHF. The CDR3 DNA follows: TGTGCCAGCAGTTACTCGAACAGGGCAGGACAGCCCCAGCATTTT.

The gene calls are TRBV7-2 and TRBJ1-1, with 7 positions matching TRBD1. CDR3 length: 14 amino acids. CDR1 is SGHTA, CDR2 FQGNSA, per germline. V was pared by 5 bases and J by 10 bases, with 13 bases of the junction left unmatched. CDR3: CASSPRDSGGRAFF. CDR3 sequence (DNA): TGTGCCAGCAGCCCCCGGGACAGCGGCGGCAGAGCTTTCTTT.

V is TRBV14 and J is TRBJ2-7; 9 bases map to TRBD1. The CDR3 runs 17 residues. CDR1 is SGHDN, CDR2 FVKESK, per germline. After removal of 1 base from V and 4 bases from J, the junction contained 11 bases not matched to a gene. In DNA, the CDR3 is TGTGCCAGCAGCCAAGGCCACATGTGGGGACAGGGTTACGAGCAGTACTTC. Amino acids: CASSQGHMWGQGYEQYF.